These T cell receptor beta chains were read from a single sample in a study of shared clonotypes between healthy human individuals. Sequencing used immunoSEQ multiplex PCR; TCRdb keeps in-frame clones, though not all of them. The repertoire includes under 1 million clones, about 96% of them detected once, and about 0.25% sits in the top ten. The specimen sequenced was naive CD8+ T cells sorted from blood. These receptors were obtained from a man aged 25-45 years in good health. Each CDR3 is given with its conserved first and last residue. D genes are given only for firm matches. Size tells how often a clone was seen (once, few, many) or the class of an expanded clone, and some rows leave it out.

j_gene	v_gene	abundance	d_gene	CDR3nt	CDR3aa
TRBJ2-1	TRBV27	NA	TRBD2	TGTGCCAGCAGTTATGGGACTAGCCTTGAGCAGTTCTTC	CASSYGTSLEQFF
TRBJ2-7	TRBV6-5	NA	TRBD1	TGTGCCAGCACGCACCGGGACAGGCAATACGAGCAGTACTTC	CASTHRDRQYEQYF
TRBJ2-3	TRBV27	NA	TRBD2	TGTGCCAGCAGTTTATCGAACCTAGCGGGTTGGGAAGATACGCAGTATTTT	CASSLSNLAGWEDTQYF
TRBJ2-1	TRBV27	once	TRBD2	TGTGCCAGCAGCCACTACCTAGCGGGAGGGTACAATGAGCAGTTCTTC	CASSHYLAGGYNEQFF
TRBJ2-1	TRBV4-3	NA	NA	TGCGCCAGCAGCCAAGAAACCCCCGGGGCTGAGGGCTACAATGAGCAGTTCTTC	CASSQETPGAEGYNEQFF
TRBJ2-5	TRBV13	NA	TRBD1	TGTGCCAGCAGCTTATTGGGGACAGGGTACCAAGAGACCCAGTACTTC	CASSLLGTGYQETQYF
TRBJ1-2	TRBV27	NA	TRBD1	TGTGCCAGCAGTTTATTGGGACAGGGTGCAGTCAATGGCTACACCTTC	CASSLLGQGAVNGYTF
TRBJ1-2	TRBV2	NA	NA	TGTGCCAGCGGCCAACGCGGCTACACCTTC	CASGQRGYTF
TRBJ1-1	TRBV28	NA	NA	TGTGCCAGCAGTTGGGGGGGCACTGAAGCTTTCTTT	CASSWGGTEAFF
TRBJ2-4	TRBV6-5	NA	NA	TGTGCCAGCAGCCAAGGGAACTCTCCCAACATTCAGTACTTC	CASSQGNSPNIQYF
TRBJ1-2	TRBV29-1	NA	NA	TGCAGCGTTGAAGATGGGGGTACCTATGGCTACACCTTC	CSVEDGGTYGYTF
TRBJ2-7	TRBV27	NA	NA	TGTGCCAGCAGTTTATCCGCGGCAGGGGTCTCCTACGAGCAGTACTTC	CASSLSAAGVSYEQYF
TRBJ2-7	TRBV4-1	once	NA	TGCGCCAGCAGCCAACGGGCCTACCCGGGGGAGCAGTACTTC	CASSQRAYPGEQYF